This T cell receptor (beta chain) was identified in a study of shared clonotypes between healthy human individuals. This CDR3 region has 13 residues. Germline CDR1 reads SGHTA; CDR2 reads FQGTGA. Germline trimming cut 5 bases from V and 12 bases from J; bases unmatched to any gene: 9. Data came from immunoSEQ multiplex PCR; TCRdb stores just in-frame clones and leaves some out. The table shows about 480,000 clones, with about four fifths occurring only once. V usage is TRBV7-3 and J usage is TRBJ2-1; 8 bases align to TRBD1. The material sequenced was PBMCs. The sequence was obtained from a woman between 40 and 55 years old in good health. Some clones in this sample may be carry-over from other donors' samples. DNA for the CDR3: TGTGCCAGCAGCGGGGACGGACAGGGTCGGCAGTTCTTC. Protein product: CASSGDGQGRQFF.